Presented here are 26 T cell receptor beta chains from one specimen sequenced in a study of CD8 T cells in Susac syndrome. With random hexamers, reverse transcription was performed on roughly 0.5 to 1 ug of RNA. TCRdb re-called the immunoSEQ multiplex PCR reads with MiXCR, one entry per CDR3 protein. Among more than 70,000 distinct CDR3 sequences, roughly 95% were seen once, and the ten largest hold more than 0.4%. The sequenced material came from CD8+ T cells from PBMCs. Receptors were obtained from a human donor with Susac syndrome.

The chain combines TRBV21-1 with TRBJ2-3. TRBV21-1 is listed as a pseudogene. This CDR3 comprises 14 residues. CDR3 amino acids: CASSKVTGTDTQYF. The CDR3 nucleotides read TGTGCCAGCAGCAAAGTCACGGGCACAGATACGCAGTATTTT.

The CDR3 nucleotides are TGTGCCAGCAGCCACCAAGGGGGGGTCCACTCCTACGAGCAGTACTTC. It translates to CASSHQGGVHSYEQYF. V gene TRBV7-9 combines with J gene TRBJ2-7; D might be TRBD2 (7 bases). The CDR3 covers 16 residues. V lost 5 bases and J lost 0, with 17 bases in between. Germline values: CDR1 SEHNR, CDR2 FQNEAQ (reference sequence).

The V gene is TRBV6-5, the J gene TRBJ2-3, with TRBD2 as a possible D gene (5 bases). The V end lost 6 bases, the J end lost 9 bases, and 10 bases lay between the germline ends. Germline V gene lookup returns CDR1 MNHEY and CDR2 SVGAGI. The CDR3 is 11 amino acids. Here the CDR3 DNA reads TGTGCCAGCAGGAGCGGCCCGACGCAGTATTTT. It codes for CASRSGPTQYF.

The J gene is TRBJ2-1, the V gene TRBV9; D is unclear. V shed 1 base and J shed 4 bases, with 9 bases lying between them. CDR1 is SGDLS and CDR2 is YYNGEE in the germline V gene. This CDR3 is built from 14 residues. The CDR3 loop reads CASSVKPGYNEQFF. CDR3 nucleotides: TGTGCCAGCAGCGTAAAGCCCGGGTACAATGAGCAGTTCTTC.

Written as DNA, the CDR3 is TGTGCCAGCATCACCTCGACAAGCACACGCTATGGCTACACCTTC. Residues: CASITSTSTRYGYTF. The J gene is TRBJ1-2, the V gene TRBV2; D gene uncertain. V lost 7 bases and J lost 4, with 19 bases in between. The CDR3 spans 15 residues. Germline CDR1 and CDR2: SNHLY and FYNNEI.

This chain connects TRBV5-5 to TRBJ2-7; 7 positions match TRBD1. This CDR3 spans 15 amino acids. Germline V gene sequence: CDR1 SGHKS, CDR2 YYEKEE (reference sequence). V dropped 4 bases and J dropped 5; count of bases not matched to a gene: 12. For the CDR3, the DNA is TGTGCCAGCAGCACGACAGGGATATCATCCCACGAGCAGTACTTC. It codes for CASSTTGISSHEQYF.

This clonotype has a single count. This chain uses TRBV4-1 with TRBJ2-7; D remains unclear. Germline lookup yields CDR1 MGHRA and CDR2 YSYEKL. This CDR3 region has 13 residues. V was shortened by 4 bases and J by 3 bases, with 10 bases between the two germline ends. This chain's CDR3 is CASSPEQYYEQYF. In DNA form, the CDR3 reads TGCGCCAGCAGCCCGGAACAGTACTACGAGCAGTACTTC.

This chain connects TRBV28 to TRBJ1-6; TRBD1 matches at 7 bases. The CDR3 has 14 amino acids. Germline assignment: CDR1 MDHEN and CDR2 SYDVKM. V dropped 7 bases and J dropped 6; count of bases not matched to a gene: 6. The CDR3 is CASTDRATNSPLHF. As DNA, the CDR3 is TGTGCCAGCACCGACAGGGCTACTAATTCACCCCTCCACTTT.

This clonotype was detected once. The rearrangement links TRBV5-6 to TRBJ2-7; D possibly corresponds to TRBD1 (5 bases). V shed 2 bases and J shed 2 bases, with 11 bases lying between them. Germline lookup yields CDR1 SGHDT and CDR2 YYEEEE. This CDR3 has 14 amino acids. Written as DNA, the CDR3 is TGTGCCAGCAGCTTACAGGCGTCTCCCTACGAGCAGTACTTC. It translates to CASSLQASPYEQYF.

V and J are TRBV12-3 or TRBV12-4 and TRBJ2-3; 15 nucleotides line up with TRBD2. With 6 bases clipped from V and 0 bases from J, the junction kept 7 bases outside the gene matches. The CDR3 sequence is 18 residues long. CDR3 DNA sequence: TGTGCCAGCAGGCCGGGACTAGCGGGGGGCGACAGCACAGATACGCAGTATTTT. This sequence encodes CASRPGLAGGDSTDTQYF.

The rearrangement joins TRBV5-1 to TRBJ2-3; D is uncertain. V lost 4 bases to trimming and J lost 2 bases, with 17 bases between them. CDR3 length equals 16 residues. Germline lookup yields CDR1 SGHRS and CDR2 YFSETQ. CDR3 sequence: CASSPERHTFTDTQYF. In DNA form, the CDR3 reads TGCGCCAGCAGCCCGGAAAGACACACGTTCACAGATACGCAGTATTTT.

V gene TRBV27 combines with J gene TRBJ2-1, with TRBD2 matching over 8 bases. V gave up 6 bases and J gave up 4 bases; unmatched junction bases: 2. CDR1 and CDR2 from the germline V gene are MNHEY and SMNVEV (reference sequence). This CDR3 has 13 residues. The CDR3 DNA reads as TGTGCCAGCAGGCGGGGGGATTACAATGAGCAGTTCTTC. Amino acids: CASRRGDYNEQFF.

This chain links TRBV19 with TRBJ2-1; no definite D call. The germline gives CDR1 LNHDA, CDR2 SQIVND (reference sequence). CDR3 size: 14 residues. With 5 bases removed from V and 6 bases from J, the gap between germline ends came to 14 bases. In DNA form, the CDR3 reads TGTGCCAGTAGTCCCTCTCTAGGATCCAATGAGCAGTTCTTC. Amino acids: CASSPSLGSNEQFF.

This clonotype has just one count. This chain uses TRBV7-6 with TRBJ2-2; D possibly corresponds to TRBD1 (6 bases). The CDR3 loop spans 15 amino acids. V was trimmed by 3 bases and J by 6 bases, leaving 14 bases between them. Per the germline V gene, CDR1 is SGHVS and CDR2 is FNYEAQ. The CDR3 DNA sequence: TGTGCCAGCAGCTTCACCACCGGGACACCCGGGGAGCTGTTTTTT. It specifies CASSFTTGTPGELFF.

This chain uses TRBV28 with TRBJ1-1; D is possibly TRBD1 (5 bases). The V end lost 3 bases, the J end lost 1 base, and 15 bases lay between the germline ends. The CDR3 has 16 amino acids. Germline CDR1 reads MDHEN; CDR2 reads SYDVKM. CDR3 amino acids: CASSFRGRGTNTEAFF. The DNA of the CDR3 is TGTGCCAGCAGTTTCCGGGGGAGGGGAACGAACACTGAAGCTTTCTTT.

The DNA for the CDR3 is TGTGCCAGCAGCTTAGATTCGACAACCGCCTACGAGCAGTACTTC. Its translation: CASSLDSTTAYEQYF. The gene calls are TRBV7-9 and TRBJ2-7; unclear D gene. V lost 1 base to trimming and J lost 2 bases, with 12 bases between them. CDR3 size: 15 residues. Germline CDR1 is SEHNR and CDR2 is FQNEAQ (reference sequence).

The V and J genes are TRBV12-3 or TRBV12-4 and TRBJ2-7, with 8 bases matching TRBD2. V lost 6 bases to trimming and J lost 7 bases; unmatched junction nucleotides: 14. The CDR3 is made up of 15 amino acids. The CDR3 nucleotides read TGTGCCAGCAGCATCAGCGGGGGTAGGGATATAGAGCAGTACTTC. It encodes CASSISGGRDIEQYF.

The rearrangement links TRBV24-1 to TRBJ2-2, with 7 bases identical to TRBD2. Germline V lookup: CDR1 KGHDR, CDR2 SFDVKD. V lost 2 bases to trimming and J lost 6 bases; unmatched junction nucleotides: 2. The CDR3 sequence is 14 residues long. The CDR3 reads CATSDSTSSGELFF. CDR3 DNA: TGTGCCACCAGTGATTCGACTAGCTCCGGGGAGCTGTTTTTT.

The chain links TRBV9 to TRBJ1-1, with unresolved D. Germline V gene sequence: CDR1 SGDLS, CDR2 YYNGEE. The CDR3 totals 14 residues. V was trimmed by 0 bases and J by 4 bases, leaving 10 bases between them. CDR3 bases: TGTGCCAGCAGCGTAGGGGCGGCAAGCACTGAAGCTTTCTTT. Translating it yields CASSVGAASTEAFF.

The chain couples TRBV9 to TRBJ1-3, with unresolved D. The germline V gene encodes CDR1 SGDLS and CDR2 YYNGEE. Trimming shortened V by 3 bases and J by 14 bases, and 9 bases separated the two germline ends. This CDR3 has 10 amino acids. This CDR3 is CASSGRTLYF. CDR3 nucleotides: TGTGCCAGCAGCGGACGGACCCTATATTTT. Complete variable domain (other parts from reference TRBV9 and TRBJ1-3): DSGVTQTPKHLITATGQRVTLRCSPRSGDLSVYWYQQSLDQGLQFLIQYYNGEERAKGNILERFSAQQFPDLHSELNLSSLELGDSALYFCASSGRTLYFGEGSWLTVV.

This chain connects TRBV7-2 to TRBJ2-5; D might be TRBD2 (6 bases). Germline V gene lookup returns CDR1 SGHTA and CDR2 FQGNSA. V gave up 0 bases and J gave up 2 bases, with 13 bases separating them. The CDR3 length is 16 residues. CDR3: CASSLARRGRQETQYF. As DNA, the CDR3 is TGTGCCAGCAGCTTAGCGCGGCGGGGCCGTCAAGAGACCCAGTACTTC.

This chain joins TRBV27 and TRBJ1-1; TRBD1 aligns across 8 bases. Germline V gene sequence: CDR1 MNHEY, CDR2 SMNVEV (reference sequence). V gave up 5 bases and J gave up 5 bases; unmatched junction bases: 10. CDR3 length: 15 amino acids. CDR3 sequence (DNA): TGTGCCAGCAGTAACTTACAGGGGGATTGGACTGAAGCTTTCTTT. Translated, it gives CASSNLQGDWTEAFF.

The chain carries TRBV2 and TRBJ2-5; TRBD1 matches 9 bases. J gave up 1 base and V 3 bases, and 3 bases lay outside the gene matches. The V gene's germline CDR1 is SNHLY and CDR2 FYNNEI. This CDR3 spans 15 amino acids. The CDR3 loop is CASSEPGQGQETQYF. The CDR3 DNA is TGTGCCAGCAGTGAGCCGGGACAGGGCCAAGAGACCCAGTACTTC.

The V call is TRBV11-2, the J call TRBJ1-1; the D gene is possibly TRBD1 (6 bases). V lost 2 bases, J lost 10 bases, and 14 bases lay in between. This CDR3 has 13 residues. Germline CDR1 reads SGHAT; CDR2 reads FQNNGV. The CDR3 loop is CASSLQQGRGAFF. The CDR3 DNA is TGTGCCAGCAGCTTACAACAGGGTAGGGGAGCTTTCTTT.

The chain carries TRBV7-9 and TRBJ2-5, with D possibly called TRBD1 or TRBD2 (5 bases each). Germline V gives CDR1 SEHNR, CDR2 FQNEAQ (reference sequence). The V and J ends lost 5 bases and 5 bases respectively, with 15 bases between them. This CDR3 is built from 14 residues. CDR3 DNA sequence: TGTGCCAGCAGCCATCGGGACCGGTACGAGACCCAGTACTTC. Amino acid sequence: CASSHRDRYETQYF. Full variable domain (rest looked up from reference TRBV7-9 and TRBJ2-5): DTGVSQNPRHKITKRGQNVTFRCDPISEHNRLYWYRQTLGQGPEFLTYFQNEAQLEKSRLLSDRFSAERPKGSFSTLEIQRTEQGDSAMYLCASSHRDRYETQYFGPGTRLLVL.

This rearrangement joins TRBV4-1 to TRBJ2-6; no definite D call. Trimming stripped 1 base from V and 0 bases from J, with 4 bases between. Germline CDR1 reads MGHRA; CDR2 reads YSYEKL. The CDR3 length is 15 residues. CDR3 loop: CASSQGVSGANVLTF. In DNA, the CDR3 is TGCGCCAGCAGCCAAGGCGTCTCTGGGGCCAACGTCCTGACTTTC.